The 32 T cell receptor beta chains below were found in one sample sequenced in a study of blood T cell repertoires in COVID-19. Libraries were prepared by immunoSEQ multiplex PCR; TCRdb keeps only in-frame clonotypes and omits some of them. There are roughly 120,000 clones in the sample; around nine tenths occur only once, and under 2% lies in the top ten. The sequencing input was peripheral blood. These receptor sequences come from a human donor with active COVID-19. The donor label of this sample is uncertain.

The genes are TRBV4-3 and TRBJ2-2; D is possibly TRBD1 (6 bases). CDR3 length equals 16 residues. The germline V gene has CDR1 LGHNA and CDR2 YSLEER. The V gene lost 4 bases and the J gene lost 2 bases, with 14 bases spanning the gap. The CDR3 DNA sequence: TGCGCCAGCAGCCGCCTGACAGGATCAAACACCGGGGAGCTGTTTTTT. It yields the protein CASSRLTGSNTGELFF.

The chain recombines TRBV10-2 with TRBJ1-1; 8 bases agree with TRBD1. The germline V gene encodes CDR1 WSHSY and CDR2 SAAADI. There are 14 residues in the CDR3. The V segment lost 6 bases and the J segment 4 bases; nucleotides outside the gene matches: 7. The CDR3 region is CASSQKQGATEAFF. The CDR3, as DNA: TGCGCCAGCAGCCAAAAGCAGGGGGCCACTGAAGCTTTCTTT.

V is TRBV12-3 or TRBV12-4 and J is TRBJ1-1; D might be TRBD1 (5 bases). V was cut by 5 bases and J by 9 bases, with 13 bases left in between. The CDR3 runs 12 residues. The CDR3 bases are TGTGCCAGCAGTGGGAGGGGCACGCAAGCTTTCTTT. Amino acids: CASSGRGTQAFF.

This clone was seen just once. The V and J genes are TRBV16 and TRBJ1-2; D is unresolved. V dropped 0 bases and J dropped 1 base, with 9 bases sitting between them. Germline V gene sequence: CDR1 KGHSY, CDR2 FQNENV. This CDR3 comprises 15 residues. Written as DNA, the CDR3 is TGTGCCAGCAGCCAATCGGCCGCCAGTAACTATGGCTACACCTTC. Translation: CASSQSAASNYGYTF. The whole variable domain, remainder taken from reference TRBV16 and TRBJ1-2, is GEEVAQTPKHLVRGEGQKAKLYCAPIKGHSYVFWYQQVLKNEFKFLISFQNENVFDETGMPKERFSAKCLPNSPCSLEIQATKLEDSAVYFCASSQSAASNYGYTFGSGTRLTVV.

The DNA for the CDR3 is TGTGCCAGCAGCTTAGAAACAGGGTTTAGCAATCAGCCCCAGCATTTT. As protein: CASSLETGFSNQPQHF. The chain uses TRBV7-2 and TRBJ1-5, with D possibly matching TRBD1 (6 bases). The CDR3 loop spans 16 amino acids. The germline V and J ends were trimmed by 1 base and 0 bases, with 10 bases remaining between them. Per germline, CDR1 SGHTA and CDR2 FQGNSA.

The chain links TRBV5-1 to TRBJ1-3; no reliable D call. The CDR3 is 14 amino acids. The germline CDR1 and CDR2 sequences are SGHRS and YFSETQ. V was clipped by 6 bases and J by 2 bases, with 12 bases between them. CDR3 nucleotide sequence: TGCGCCAGCATGTTGAGCTCGGCTGGAAACACCATATATTTT. Translated: CASMLSSAGNTIYF. The full variable domain, its missing parts supplied by reference TRBV5-1 and TRBJ1-3, is KAGVTQTPRYLIKTRGQQVTLSCSPISGHRSVSWYQQTPGQGLQFLFEYFSETQRNKGNFPGRFSGRQFSNSRSEMNVSTLELGDSALYLCASMLSSAGNTIYFGEGSWLTVV.

The J gene is TRBJ2-7, the V gene TRBV2; tentatively, D is TRBD1 (5 bases). This CDR3 contains 13 residues. The V end was cut by 8 bases, the J end by 0 bases, with 11 bases between. Per the germline V gene, CDR1 is SNHLY and CDR2 is FYNNEI. The CDR3 loop reads CASGRTSSYEQYF. CDR3 coding DNA: TGTGCCAGCGGGCGGACATCCTCCTACGAGCAGTACTTC.

The chain joins TRBV4-1 to TRBJ2-6; D not certain. Germline V gives CDR1 MGHRA, CDR2 YSYEKL. The length of the CDR3 is 17 residues. V was clipped by 0 bases and J by 0 bases, with 9 bases between them. The chain's CDR3 is CASSQDLTVSGANVLTF. In DNA form, the CDR3 reads TGCGCCAGCAGCCAAGATCTTACAGTCTCTGGGGCCAACGTCCTGACTTTC.

This clone has only a few counts. The genes are TRBV25-1 and TRBJ2-7, with D tentatively TRBD1 (6 bases). This CDR3 is 13 amino acids long. The V gene lost 6 bases and the J gene lost 2 bases, with 11 bases spanning the gap. CDR1 and CDR2 (germline): MGHDK, SYGVNS. The CDR3 DNA reads as TGTGCCAGCAGGGACAGTTTTGCCTACGAGCAGTACTTC. Translation: CASRDSFAYEQYF.

This sequence joins TRBV9 and TRBJ2-3; D possibly corresponds to TRBD1 (6 bases). This CDR3 has 17 residues. Germline CDR1 reads SGDLS; CDR2 reads YYNGEE. Trimming left V 2 bases short and J 8 bases short, with 24 bases between. DNA for the CDR3: TGTGCCAGCAGCGTGACTTCCGGGACAAGGGGTGGGGGTACGCAGTATTTT. It is translated as CASSVTSGTRGGGTQYF.

J is TRBJ2-5 and V is TRBV4-1, with 9 bases that match TRBD1. This CDR3 is 15 amino acids long. Germline V gene sequence: CDR1 MGHRA, CDR2 YSYEKL. With V trimmed by 0 bases and J by 4 bases, 3 bases remained unmatched. This CDR3 is CASSQEGTGLETQYF. The CDR3 DNA is TGCGCCAGCAGCCAAGAGGGGACAGGGTTAGAGACCCAGTACTTC.

This clone was recorded only once. J is TRBJ1-5 and V is TRBV24-1; 8 bases match TRBD1. V trimming: 7 bases; J trimming: 7 bases; junction bases outside the gene matches: 5. The CDR3 loop spans 13 amino acids. The germline V gene encodes CDR1 KGHDR and CDR2 SFDVKD. CDR3 sequence: CATSQGAWQPQHF. DNA of the CDR3: TGTGCCACCAGCCAGGGGGCATGGCAGCCCCAGCATTTT.

The genes are TRBV5-6 and TRBJ2-1; 11 nucleotides line up with TRBD1. Germline lookup yields CDR1 SGHDT and CDR2 YYEEEE. After removal of 4 bases from V and 5 bases from J, the junction contained 5 bases not matched to a gene. This CDR3 is 15 amino acids long. The CDR3 DNA follows: TGTGCCAGCAGCCGGGGACAGGGGGGACACAATGAGCAGTTCTTC. Its protein product is CASSRGQGGHNEQFF.

This rearrangement joins TRBV6-2 or TRBV6-3 to TRBJ2-1; TRBD2 might be the D (6 bases). Germline CDR1 reads MNHEY; CDR2 reads SVGEGT. CDR3 length: 16 residues. V lost 6 bases and J 1 base, leaving 16 bases between the germline ends. The CDR3 nucleotides are TGTGCCAGCAGCCCGGCCTCGACTAGATCCTACAATGAGCAGTTCTTC. It specifies CASSPASTRSYNEQFF.

The rearrangement uses TRBV4-3 and TRBJ2-6; 7 nucleotides match TRBD2. CDR1 LGHNA and CDR2 YSLEER come from the germline V gene. The ends lost 4 bases at V and 4 bases at J; junction bases unmatched: 13. The CDR3 contains 18 residues. The DNA of the CDR3 is TGCGCCAGCAGCCCCTTAGGGGCAGGGAGGGCCGGGGCCAACGTCCTGACTTTC. As protein: CASSPLGAGRAGANVLTF.

The chain combines TRBV3-1 (or the pseudogene TRBV3-2) with TRBJ1-6; no reliable D call. This CDR3 contains 16 residues. With 1 base removed from V and 8 bases from J, the gap between germline ends came to 15 bases. In germline, CDR1 is LGHDT, CDR2 YNNKEL (reference sequence). Here the CDR3 reads CASSQVSDFKYSPLHF. CDR3 in DNA: TGTGCCAGCAGCCAAGTCTCGGACTTCAAATATTCACCCCTCCACTTT.

The CDR3, as DNA: TGCGCCAGCAGCCAAGATTCCGGGGGGGTCGCCGGGGAGCTGTTTTTT. Translation gives CASSQDSGGVAGELFF. This chain connects TRBV4-1 to TRBJ2-2; TRBD2 matches at 8 bases. The CDR3 is 16 amino acids. V shed 0 bases, J shed 6 bases, and the junction held 6 bases outside the gene matches. CDR1 MGHRA and CDR2 YSYEKL come from the germline V gene.

The V and J genes are TRBV7-8 and TRBJ2-7; 9 bases match TRBD2. The V segment lost 1 base and the J segment 2 bases; nucleotides outside the gene matches: 12. There are 18 residues in the CDR3. CDR1 is SGHVS and CDR2 is FQNEAQ in the germline V gene. The CDR3 here is CASSLVRQRGVRAYEQYF. As DNA, the CDR3 is TGTGCCAGCAGCTTAGTTAGGCAGCGGGGGGTCCGAGCCTACGAGCAGTACTTC.

The chain combines TRBV7-3 with TRBJ2-1; D possibly corresponds to TRBD2 (6 bases). Trimming left V 3 bases short and J 10 bases short, with 19 bases between. There are 15 residues in the CDR3. Germline loops: CDR1 SGHTA, CDR2 FQGTGA. CDR3 in amino acids: CASSFPVTRSGEQFF. The DNA for the CDR3 is TGTGCCAGCAGCTTCCCTGTGACTAGGTCGGGGGAGCAGTTCTTC.

The chain recombines TRBV7-2 with TRBJ2-1, with 9 bases that match TRBD2. With V trimmed by 5 bases and J by 5 bases, 19 bases remained unmatched. The CDR3 length is 19 residues. In germline, CDR1 is SGHTA, CDR2 FQGNSA. For the CDR3, the DNA is TGTGCCAGCAGCCCAAACCCGATTCGGACTAGCGTGTCGGACAATGAGCAGTTCTTC. This gives the protein CASSPNPIRTSVSDNEQFF.

The CDR3 nucleotides are TGTGCCAGCAGCCTCGACAGGGGGGTCGGCAATGAGCAGTTCTTC. Translating it yields CASSLDRGVGNEQFF. V gene TRBV7-9 combines with J gene TRBJ2-1; 9 nucleotides agree with TRBD1. Per the germline V gene, CDR1 is SEHNR and CDR2 is FQNEAQ (reference sequence). The length of the CDR3 is 15 residues. V lost 5 bases to trimming and J lost 6 bases; unmatched junction nucleotides: 8.

V gene TRBV5-1 combines with J gene TRBJ2-1, with TRBD2 identical over 8 bases. Germline assignment: CDR1 SGHRS and CDR2 YFSETQ. The CDR3 has 13 residues. The CDR3 DNA follows: TGCGCTACGGCCAGCGGGGGAGGGTATGAGCAGTTCTTC. It is translated as CATASGGGYEQFF.

The chain employs TRBV27 and TRBJ2-5, with D perhaps TRBD1 (6 bases). The CDR3 runs 14 residues. Per germline, CDR1 MNHEY and CDR2 SMNVEV (reference sequence). Trimming removed 3 bases at V and 4 bases at J, with 12 bases between. CDR3 residues: CASSFGAGAETQYF. CDR3 coding DNA: TGTGCCAGCAGTTTCGGTGCAGGGGCAGAGACCCAGTACTTC.

J is TRBJ1-1 and V is TRBV5-1, with 8 bases fitting TRBD1. V lost 3 bases and J lost 1; bases outside the gene matches: 8. The germline V gene has CDR1 SGHRS and CDR2 YFSETQ. The CDR3 covers 16 residues. Here the CDR3 DNA reads TGCGCCAGCAGCTCGCCGGTAGGACAGGGGAACACTGAAGCTTTCTTT. This gives the protein CASSSPVGQGNTEAFF.

The genes are TRBV6-5 and TRBJ1-5; D ambiguous. Germline V gene sequence: CDR1 MNHEY, CDR2 SVGAGI. This CDR3 contains 15 residues. V was pared by 6 bases and J by 4 bases, with 16 bases between. As DNA, the CDR3 is TGTGCCAGCAGCCTAGAACTAGGCACGAATCAGCCCCAGCATTTT. Protein: CASSLELGTNQPQHF.

The rearrangement joins TRBV7-6 to TRBJ1-2; D may be TRBD1 (6 bases). CDR1 SGHVS and CDR2 FNYEAQ come from the germline V gene. The V gene lost 5 bases and the J gene lost 3 bases, with 22 bases spanning the gap. This CDR3 is built from 17 residues. Written as DNA, the CDR3 is TGTGCCAGCAGCCCTCGAAGAGGGGGGGGGATTGACTATGGCTACACCTTC. Protein product: CASSPRRGGGIDYGYTF.

The V call is TRBV25-1, the J call TRBJ2-1; 8 bases fit TRBD2. CDR3 size: 15 residues. CDR1 and CDR2 (germline): MGHDK, SYGVNS. V dropped 6 bases and J dropped 0; count of bases not matched to a gene: 4. CDR3 region: CASSAGTSSYNEQFF. CDR3 DNA sequence: TGTGCCAGCAGCGCCGGGACTAGCTCCTACAATGAGCAGTTCTTC. Full variable domain (rest looked up from reference TRBV25-1 and TRBJ2-1): EADIYQTPRYLVIGTGKKITLECSQTMGHDKMYWYQQDPGMELHLIHYSYGVNSTEKGDLSSESTVSRIRTEHFPLTLESARPSHTSQYLCASSAGTSSYNEQFFGPGTRLTVL.

This clone was detected once. V usage is TRBV6-2 or TRBV6-3 and J usage is TRBJ1-1; no firm D call. The CDR3 spans 16 residues. Germline-derived CDR1 and CDR2 are MNHEY and SVGEGT. With 2 bases removed from V and 3 bases from J, the gap between germline ends came to 16 bases. The CDR3 nucleotides are TGTGCCAGCAGTTACGGGCTCCGCGGGAAAGACACTGAAGCTTTCTTT. This encodes CASSYGLRGKDTEAFF.

The V call is TRBV19, the J call TRBJ1-5, with TRBD1 as a possible D gene (5 bases). Trimming shortened V by 0 bases and J by 3 bases, and 12 bases separated the two germline ends. The germline CDR1 and CDR2 sequences are LNHDA and SQIVND (reference sequence). The CDR3 extends over 16 amino acids. The CDR3 spells CASSIDIRQINQPQHF. CDR3 in DNA: TGTGCCAGTAGTATAGATATAAGACAGATCAATCAGCCCCAGCATTTT.

The chain has TRBV6-4 and TRBJ1-2, with D tentatively TRBD1 (5 bases). V gave up 3 bases and J gave up 2 bases, with 10 bases separating them. From germline, CDR1 is MRHNA and CDR2 SNTAGT. CDR3 length: 14 residues. CDR3 nucleotide sequence: TGTGCCAGCAGTGAATCGGCAGGGAACTATGGCTACACCTTC. Translated, it gives CASSESAGNYGYTF.

In this sample, this clone turned up a few times. The V call is TRBV9, the J call TRBJ2-5; 8 bases fit TRBD1. The CDR3 is 13 amino acids. The junction had 5 bases not matched to a gene; V was cut back by 3 bases and J by 7 bases. Germline CDR1 is SGDLS and CDR2 is YYNGEE. The DNA of the CDR3 is TGTGCCAGCAGCGCAACAGGGGGGAGGACCCAGTACTTC. Its translation: CASSATGGRTQYF.

The rearrangement links TRBV21-1 to TRBJ2-1; TRBD2 is taken as the D call from the table, unchecked against the DNA. TRBV21-1 is a documented pseudogene. CDR3 length: 13 residues. The CDR3 region has the DNA TGTGCCAGCAGTGGACGGATTAGCGATGAGCAGTTCTTC. This encodes CASSGRISDEQFF.